What follows describes a single T cell receptor (beta chain). This CDR3 is 15 amino acids long. Germline V gives CDR1 SGHRS, CDR2 YFSETQ. The junction had 12 bases not matched to a gene; V was cut back by 6 bases and J by 4 bases. The repertoire was sequenced with immunoSEQ multiplex PCR; TCRdb's copy has only in-frame clones and lacks some. The sample has roughly 14,000 clones; around 86% are singletons. These data come from a study of technical replicates of blood from a handful of donors. Sequenced material: PBMCs. This TCR came from a human donor in good health. The V call is TRBV5-1, the J call TRBJ2-7, with 8 nucleotides matching TRBD2. Here the CDR3 reads CASTPAGGDNYEQYF. DNA for the CDR3: TGCGCCAGCACCCCCGCGGGGGGAGACAATTACGAGCAGTACTTC.